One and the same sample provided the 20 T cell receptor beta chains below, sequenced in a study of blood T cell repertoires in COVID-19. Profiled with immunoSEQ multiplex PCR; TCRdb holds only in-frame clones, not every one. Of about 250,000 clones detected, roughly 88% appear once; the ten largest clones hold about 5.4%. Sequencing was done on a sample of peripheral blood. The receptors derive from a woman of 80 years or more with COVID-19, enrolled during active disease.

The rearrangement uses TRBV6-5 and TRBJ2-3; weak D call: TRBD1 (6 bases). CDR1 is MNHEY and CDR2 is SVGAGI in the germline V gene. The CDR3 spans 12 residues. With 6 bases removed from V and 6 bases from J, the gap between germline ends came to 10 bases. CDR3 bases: TGTGCCAGCAGCCGAGACAGGGATACGCAGTATTTT. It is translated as CASSRDRDTQYF.

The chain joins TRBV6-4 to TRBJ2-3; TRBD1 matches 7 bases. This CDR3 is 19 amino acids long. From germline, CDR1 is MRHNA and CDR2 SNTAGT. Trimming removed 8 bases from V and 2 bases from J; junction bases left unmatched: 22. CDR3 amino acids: CASPEYRGAGVANTDTQYF. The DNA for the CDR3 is TGTGCCAGCCCTGAGTACAGGGGCGCTGGCGTCGCTAACACAGATACGCAGTATTTT.

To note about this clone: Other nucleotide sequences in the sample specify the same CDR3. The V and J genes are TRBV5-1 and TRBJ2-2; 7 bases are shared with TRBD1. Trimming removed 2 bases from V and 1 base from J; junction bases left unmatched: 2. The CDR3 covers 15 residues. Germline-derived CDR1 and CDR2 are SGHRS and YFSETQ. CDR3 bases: TGCGCCAGCAGCTTAAGGACAGGGAACACCGGGGAGCTGTTTTTT. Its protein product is CASSLRTGNTGELFF.

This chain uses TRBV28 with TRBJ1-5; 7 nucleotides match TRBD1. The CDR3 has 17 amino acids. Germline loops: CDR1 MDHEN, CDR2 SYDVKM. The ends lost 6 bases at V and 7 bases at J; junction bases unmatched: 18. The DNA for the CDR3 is TGTGCCAGCAGCCCTGGGGTTCAGGGGGTCGGGGTACAGCCCCAGCATTTT. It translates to CASSPGVQGVGVQPQHF. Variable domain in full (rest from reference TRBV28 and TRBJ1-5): DVKVTQSSRYLVKRTGEKVFLECVQDMDHENMFWYRQDPGLGLRLIYFSYDVKMKEKGDIPEGYSVSREKKERFSLILESASTNQTSMYLCASSPGVQGVGVQPQHFGDGTRLSIL.

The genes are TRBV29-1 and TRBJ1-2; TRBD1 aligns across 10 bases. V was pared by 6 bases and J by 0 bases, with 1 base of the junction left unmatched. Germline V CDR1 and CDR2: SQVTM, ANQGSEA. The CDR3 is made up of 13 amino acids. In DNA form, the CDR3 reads TGCAGCGTGGACAGGGGGACTAACTATGGCTACACCTTC. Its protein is CSVDRGTNYGYTF.

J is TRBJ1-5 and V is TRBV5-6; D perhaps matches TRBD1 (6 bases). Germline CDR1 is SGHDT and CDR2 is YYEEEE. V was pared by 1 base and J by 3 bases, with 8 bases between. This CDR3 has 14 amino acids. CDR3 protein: CASSLWGLNQPQHF. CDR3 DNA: TGTGCCAGCAGCTTGTGGGGGCTCAATCAGCCCCAGCATTTT. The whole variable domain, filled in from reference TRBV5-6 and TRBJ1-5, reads DAGVTQSPTHLIKTRGQQVTLRCSPKSGHDTVSWYQQALGQGPQFIFQYYEEEERQRGNFPDRFSGHQFPNYSSELNVNALLLGDSALYLCASSLWGLNQPQHFGDGTRLSIL.

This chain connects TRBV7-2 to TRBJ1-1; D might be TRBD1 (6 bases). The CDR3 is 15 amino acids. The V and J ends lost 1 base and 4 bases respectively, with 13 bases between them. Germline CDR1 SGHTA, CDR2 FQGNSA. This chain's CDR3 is CASSLDGGASTEAFF. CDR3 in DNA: TGTGCCAGCAGCTTAGACGGGGGGGCCAGCACTGAAGCTTTCTTT. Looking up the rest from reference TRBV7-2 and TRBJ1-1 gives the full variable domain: GAGVSQSPSNKVTEKGKDVELRCDPISGHTALYWYRQSLGQGLEFLIYFQGNSAPDKSGLPSDRFSAERTGGSVSTLTIQRTQQEDSAVYLCASSLDGGASTEAFFGQGTRLTVV.

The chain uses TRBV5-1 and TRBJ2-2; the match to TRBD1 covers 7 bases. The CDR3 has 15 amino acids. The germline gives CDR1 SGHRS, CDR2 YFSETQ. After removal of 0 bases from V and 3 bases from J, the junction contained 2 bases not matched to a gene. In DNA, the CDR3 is TGCGCCAGCAGCTTGGAAGGGGGCGACACCGGGGAGCTGTTTTTT. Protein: CASSLEGGDTGELFF.

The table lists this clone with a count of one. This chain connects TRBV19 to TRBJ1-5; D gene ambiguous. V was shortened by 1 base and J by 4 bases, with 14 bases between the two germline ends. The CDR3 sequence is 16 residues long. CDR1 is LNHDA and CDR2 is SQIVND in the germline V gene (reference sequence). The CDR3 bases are TGTGCCAGTAGTATAGCACCGGGTACTGGGAATCAGCCCCAGCATTTT. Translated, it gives CASSIAPGTGNQPQHF.

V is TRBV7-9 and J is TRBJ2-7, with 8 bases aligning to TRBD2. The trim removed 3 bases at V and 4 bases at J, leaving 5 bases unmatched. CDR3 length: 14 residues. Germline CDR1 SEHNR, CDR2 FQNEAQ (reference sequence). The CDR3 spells CASSLFPSGYEQYV. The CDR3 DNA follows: TGTGCCAGCAGCTTGTTCCCTAGCGGGTACGAGCAGTACGTC.

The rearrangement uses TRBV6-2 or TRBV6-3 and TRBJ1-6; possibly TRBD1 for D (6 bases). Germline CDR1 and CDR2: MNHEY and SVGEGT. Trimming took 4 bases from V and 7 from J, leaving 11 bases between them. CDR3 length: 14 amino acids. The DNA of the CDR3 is TGTGCCAGCAGTTTAAGGGGGAACAATTCACCCCTCCACTTT. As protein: CASSLRGNNSPLHF.

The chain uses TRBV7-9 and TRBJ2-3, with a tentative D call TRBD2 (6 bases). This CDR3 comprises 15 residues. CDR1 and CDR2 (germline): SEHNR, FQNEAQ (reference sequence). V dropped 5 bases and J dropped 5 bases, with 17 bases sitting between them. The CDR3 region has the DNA TGTGCCAGCAGCATCGAAGGGAAAGCGGGAGATACGCAGTATTTT. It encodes CASSIEGKAGDTQYF.

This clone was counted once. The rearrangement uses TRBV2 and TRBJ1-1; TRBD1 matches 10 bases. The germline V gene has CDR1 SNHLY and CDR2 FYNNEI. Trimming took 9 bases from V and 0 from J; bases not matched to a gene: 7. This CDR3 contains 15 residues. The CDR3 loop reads CASKGQGYMNTEAFF. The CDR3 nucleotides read TGTGCCAGTAAGGGACAGGGGTACATGAACACTGAAGCTTTCTTT.

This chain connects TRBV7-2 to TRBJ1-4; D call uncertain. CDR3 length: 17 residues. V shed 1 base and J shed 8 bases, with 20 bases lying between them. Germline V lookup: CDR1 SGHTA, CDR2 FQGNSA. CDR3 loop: CASSLGGVRGLKEKLFF. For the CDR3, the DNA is TGTGCCAGCAGCTTAGGTGGGGTTCGAGGACTAAAAGAAAAACTGTTTTTT.

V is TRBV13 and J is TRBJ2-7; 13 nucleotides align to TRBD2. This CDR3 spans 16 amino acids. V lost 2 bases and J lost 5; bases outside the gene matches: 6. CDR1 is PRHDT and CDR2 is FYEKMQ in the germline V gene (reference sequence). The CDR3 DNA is TGTGCCAGCAGCTTATGGACTAGCGGGGGCTTGAACGAGCAGTACTTC. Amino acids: CASSLWTSGGLNEQYF. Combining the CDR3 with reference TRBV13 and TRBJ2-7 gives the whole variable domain AAGVIQSPRHLIKEKRETATLKCYPIPRHDTVYWYQQGPGQDPQFLISFYEKMQSDKGSIPDRFSAQQFSDYHSELNMSSLELGDSALYFCASSLWTSGGLNEQYFGPGTRLTVT.

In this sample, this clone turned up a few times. This CDR3 reads CASSPGTSGGGDTQYF. The DNA of the CDR3 is TGCGCCAGCAGCCCGGGGACTAGCGGGGGAGGGGATACGCAGTATTTT. The chain carries TRBV5-1 and TRBJ2-3, with 14 positions matching TRBD2. CDR1 and CDR2 from the germline V gene are SGHRS and YFSETQ. V gave up 4 bases and J gave up 6 bases; unmatched junction bases: 7. This CDR3 comprises 16 residues.

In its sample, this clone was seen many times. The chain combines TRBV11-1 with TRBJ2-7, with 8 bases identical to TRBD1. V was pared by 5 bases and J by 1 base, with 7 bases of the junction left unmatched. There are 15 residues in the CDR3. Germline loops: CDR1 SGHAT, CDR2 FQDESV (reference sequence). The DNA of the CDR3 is TGTGCCAGCAGCGTATACAGGGGGTTTTCCTACGAGCAGTACTTC. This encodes CASSVYRGFSYEQYF.

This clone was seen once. In nucleotides, the CDR3 is TGTGCCAGCAGTCAGGGCGCGGTGAAAGAGACCCAGTACTTC. As protein: CASSQGAVKETQYF. The gene calls are TRBV11-2 and TRBJ2-5; D may be TRBD1 (5 bases). V gave up 6 bases and J gave up 3 bases, with 14 bases separating them. CDR1 is SGHAT, CDR2 FQNNGV, per germline. CDR3 length equals 14 residues.

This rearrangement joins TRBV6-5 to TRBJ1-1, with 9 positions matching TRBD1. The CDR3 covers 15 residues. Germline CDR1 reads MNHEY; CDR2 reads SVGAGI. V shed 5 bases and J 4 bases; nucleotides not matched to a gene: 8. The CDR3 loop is CASSQQGARATEAFF. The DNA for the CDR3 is TGTGCCAGCAGTCAACAGGGGGCGCGGGCCACTGAAGCTTTCTTT.

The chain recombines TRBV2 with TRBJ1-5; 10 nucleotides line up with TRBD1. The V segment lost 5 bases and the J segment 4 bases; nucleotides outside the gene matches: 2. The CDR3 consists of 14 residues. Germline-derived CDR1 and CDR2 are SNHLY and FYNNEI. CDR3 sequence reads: CASSKGQGNQPQHF. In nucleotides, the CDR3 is TGTGCCAGCAGTAAGGGACAGGGGAATCAGCCCCAGCATTTT.